One and the same sample provided the 29 T cell receptor beta chains below, sequenced in a study of blood T cell repertoires in COVID-19. Assay: immunoSEQ multiplex PCR; the TCRdb copy retains only in-frame clones and omits some. Of 90,000 to 120,000 clones in the sample, about four fifths were seen once. Sequenced sample: peripheral blood. These receptors were collected from a human donor in a cohort sampled during active COVID-19.

This clone was observed once. J is TRBJ2-3 and V is TRBV7-5; the tabulated D call, TRBD2, remains unverified against the DNA. TRBV7-5 is tagged as a pseudogene. The CDR3 runs 19 residues. CDR3 bases: TGTGTCAGAAGCTTAGTTTCCACCTTTAGCGGGTCCGTGGGGGATACGCAGTATTTT. Amino acid sequence: CVRSLVSTFSGSVGDTQYF.

The chain recombines TRBV15 with TRBJ2-7, with a weak D call TRBD1 (8 bases). CDR1 is LNHNV, CDR2 YYDKDF, per germline (reference sequence). V was pared by 0 bases and J by 7 bases, with 25 bases between. The CDR3 has 18 residues. As DNA, the CDR3 is TGTGCCACCAGCAGAGATCCAGGGGGCGCGGGAGTCCTAAGGGAGCAGTACGTC. Protein sequence: CATSRDPGGAGVLREQYV.

This chain uses TRBV19 with TRBJ1-1, with D possibly being TRBD1 (5 bases). V gave up 4 bases and J gave up 8 bases, with 11 bases separating them. The CDR3 has 12 amino acids. CDR1 is LNHDA and CDR2 is SQIVND in the germline V gene (reference sequence). CDR3: CASSTPDREAFF. CDR3 DNA sequence: TGTGCCAGTAGTACTCCTGACAGAGAAGCTTTCTTT.

A remark on this clone: The sample holds other DNA sequences that translate to the same CDR3. This rearrangement joins TRBV7-2 to TRBJ1-1, with D possibly being TRBD1 (5 bases). With 2 bases removed from V and 0 bases from J, the gap between germline ends came to 7 bases. The CDR3 sequence is 14 residues long. Germline lookup yields CDR1 SGHTA and CDR2 FQGNSA. The DNA of the CDR3 is TGTGCCAGCAGCTTACAGGGCCTGAACACTGAAGCTTTCTTT. Translated: CASSLQGLNTEAFF.

The gene calls are TRBV27 and TRBJ2-4; no clear D. Between the trimmed V and J ends, which lost 8 bases and 12 bases, there was a span of 8 bases. The germline gives CDR1 MNHEY, CDR2 SMNVEV (reference sequence). CDR3 length: 9 residues. In DNA, the CDR3 is TGTGCCAGCCGAGGTAATCAGTACTTC. Encoded protein: CASRGNQYF.

This clone was seen only a few times. The chain employs TRBV10-3 and TRBJ1-1; tentative D call: TRBD1 (6 bases). The germline CDR1 and CDR2 sequences are ENHRY and SYGVKD. Trimming left V 4 bases short and J 5 bases short, with 14 bases between. This CDR3 is 14 amino acids long. DNA for the CDR3: TGTGCCATCAGTGCGGGGGGCGCCGGTACTGAAGCTTTCTTT. Residues: CAISAGGAGTEAFF.

The chain links TRBV27 to TRBJ2-7; D is ambiguous. The V and J ends lost 5 bases and 3 bases respectively, with 17 bases between them. The CDR3 is 15 amino acids. The germline V gene encodes CDR1 MNHEY and CDR2 SMNVEV (reference sequence). This CDR3 is CASSPFGRANYEQYV. In DNA, the CDR3 is TGTGCCAGCAGTCCCTTCGGTAGAGCAAACTACGAGCAGTACGTC.

This clone was recorded a few times. This chain joins TRBV11-2 and TRBJ2-7, with D possibly TRBD1 on 7 matching bases. CDR1 and CDR2 (germline): SGHAT, FQNNGV. Between the trimmed V and J ends, which lost 0 bases and 3 bases, there was a span of 12 bases. CDR3 length equals 15 residues. The CDR3, as DNA: TGTGCCAGCAGCTTAGAGGCAGGGGGACTCTACGAGCAGTACGTC. Translation: CASSLEAGGLYEQYV.

The rearrangement links TRBV2 to TRBJ2-7; possibly TRBD1 for D (5 bases). This CDR3 is built from 16 residues. Per germline, CDR1 SNHLY and CDR2 FYNNEI. V lost 3 bases to trimming and J lost 4 bases, with 19 bases between them. The DNA of the CDR3 is TGTGCCAGCAGTGACAGGGTAGCAACGCATAAATACGAGCAGTACGTC. Protein product: CASSDRVATHKYEQYV.

The chain employs TRBV5-6 and TRBJ2-1; D possibly corresponds to TRBD2 (6 bases). V was shortened by 4 bases and J by 6 bases, with 11 bases between the two germline ends. The germline CDR1 and CDR2 sequences are SGHDT and YYEEEE. The CDR3 loop spans 13 amino acids. CDR3 loop: CASSLTSFNEQFF. In DNA form, the CDR3 reads TGTGCCAGCAGCCTTACTAGCTTCAATGAGCAGTTCTTC.

This clone has a handful of counts. J is TRBJ2-2 and V is TRBV7-8, with a possible D match to TRBD2 (5 bases). Germline CDR1 reads SGHVS; CDR2 reads FQNEAQ. Deletions cut 5 bases from V and 4 bases from J, with 17 bases between. This CDR3 has 16 residues. The DNA of the CDR3 is TGTGCCAGCAGCCCAAACCTAGGTCGGGGCACCGGGGAGCTGTTTTTT. Translating it yields CASSPNLGRGTGELFF.

The V and J genes are TRBV2 and TRBJ1-2; the match to TRBD1 covers 9 bases. Germline assignment: CDR1 SNHLY and CDR2 FYNNEI. Losses at the gene ends were 10 bases for V and 7 bases for J; bases not matched to a gene: 10. CDR3 size: 13 residues. For the CDR3, the DNA is TGTGCCACCCGGACAGGGGAGATGATTGGCTACACCTTC. It codes for CATRTGEMIGYTF.

This chain uses TRBV4-3 with TRBJ2-1, with TRBD2 identical over 9 bases. Per germline, CDR1 LGHNA and CDR2 YSLEER. This CDR3 spans 16 amino acids. The V gene end was trimmed by 1 base and the J gene end by 6 bases; junction bases not matched to a gene: 7. The CDR3 loop reads CASSQARLAVGNEQFF. CDR3 in DNA: TGCGCCAGCAGCCAAGCCCGACTAGCGGTCGGCAATGAGCAGTTCTTC.

The V and J genes are TRBV7-9 and TRBJ1-3; perhaps TRBD1 as D (5 bases). Trimming stripped 3 bases from V and 11 bases from J, with 17 bases between. This CDR3 is 14 amino acids long. Per germline, CDR1 SEHNR and CDR2 FQNEAQ (reference sequence). CDR3 region: CASSFETGTRAIYF. The CDR3 DNA is TGTGCCAGCAGCTTCGAAACCGGGACTCGGGCCATATATTTT.

This chain uses TRBV4-3 with TRBJ2-7; possible D gene TRBD1, 5 bases. The V gene lost 0 bases and the J gene lost 1 base, with 10 bases spanning the gap. The CDR3 consists of 15 residues. Per germline, CDR1 LGHNA and CDR2 YSLEER. CDR3 sequence: CASSQERQRSYEQYF. Written as DNA, the CDR3 is TGCGCCAGCAGCCAAGAGCGACAGCGATCCTACGAGCAGTACTTC.

The V and J genes are TRBV6-2 or TRBV6-3 and TRBJ1-1; 7 positions agree with TRBD1. Germline lookup yields CDR1 MNHEY and CDR2 SVGEGT. The CDR3 contains 15 residues. V lost 4 bases and J lost 4; bases outside the gene matches: 9. The CDR3 reads CASSSEGGRGTEAFF. In DNA, the CDR3 is TGTGCCAGCAGTTCTGAAGGGGGCCGGGGCACTGAAGCTTTCTTT.

The chain links TRBV27 to TRBJ1-2, with TRBD1 matching over 7 bases. Losses at the gene ends were 4 bases for V and 4 bases for J; bases not matched to a gene: 18. Per germline, CDR1 MNHEY and CDR2 SMNVEV (reference sequence). The CDR3 is 18 amino acids. The chain's CDR3 is CASSSLGQADTLGYGYTF. The CDR3 region has the DNA TGTGCCAGCAGTTCCCTAGGACAGGCCGATACCCTGGGCTATGGCTACACCTTC.

DNA of the CDR3: TGTGCCAGCAGCGCGGCAAGAGGGCAGTACTTC. Its translation is CASSAARGQYF. V and J are TRBV12-3 or TRBV12-4 and TRBJ2-7; D is unresolved. CDR3 length: 11 residues. V shed 6 bases and J shed 9 bases, with 12 bases lying between them.

The chain has TRBV5-6 and TRBJ2-1; 10 bases map to TRBD2. This CDR3 is built from 16 residues. The V gene end was trimmed by 1 base and the J gene end by 8 bases; junction bases not matched to a gene: 9. The germline CDR1 and CDR2 sequences are SGHDT and YYEEEE. CDR3 in amino acids: CASSLTSGMATDEQFF. The CDR3 DNA follows: TGTGCCAGCAGCTTGACTAGCGGGATGGCTACGGATGAGCAGTTCTTC.

As DNA, the CDR3 is TGTGCCAGCAGTCTTGGACAGGGAAAAGGCTCTGGGGCCAACGTCCTGACTTTC. The encoded protein is CASSLGQGKGSGANVLTF. The J gene is TRBJ2-6, the V gene TRBV28; 8 nucleotides align to TRBD1. Looked up from germline, CDR1 is MDHEN and CDR2 is SYDVKM. This CDR3 spans 18 amino acids. Trimming took 5 bases from V and 0 from J; bases not matched to a gene: 9.

This clone is a singleton in its sample. The J gene is TRBJ2-1, the V gene TRBV6-1; D unresolved. V lost 0 bases, J lost 4 bases, and 13 bases lay in between. Germline V gene data show CDR1 as MNHNS and CDR2 as SASEGT. This CDR3 region has 16 residues. CDR3 sequence (DNA): TGTGCCAGCAGTGAAGCCCGCGGTAGTCCTTACAATGAGCAGTTCTTC. Its translation is CASSEARGSPYNEQFF.

V is TRBV6-9 and J is TRBJ2-7; 9 bases match TRBD1. The V segment lost 5 bases and the J segment 2 bases; nucleotides outside the gene matches: 1. Germline assignment: CDR1 MNHGY and CDR2 SVAAGI. The CDR3 extends over 13 amino acids. The CDR3 loop is CASSRDRAYEQYF. CDR3 DNA sequence: TGTGCCAGCAGTAGGGACAGGGCCTACGAGCAGTACTTC.

V gene TRBV30 combines with J gene TRBJ1-2, with no clear D. Germline V CDR1 and CDR2: GTSNPN, SVGIG (reference sequence). Trimming took off 0 bases at V and 3 bases at J, with 17 bases between the two ends. The CDR3 is 16 amino acids. In DNA form, the CDR3 reads TGTGCCTGGAGTGTAAAACGTTCCTCACCAGACTATGGCTACACCTTC. Its translation is CAWSVKRSSPDYGYTF.

The V and J genes are TRBV3-1 (or the pseudogene TRBV3-2) and TRBJ2-3; 10 positions match TRBD1. The V segment lost 4 bases and the J segment 2 bases; nucleotides outside the gene matches: 9. The CDR3 runs 17 residues. The germline CDR1 and CDR2 sequences are LGHDT and YNNKEL (reference sequence). The CDR3 spells CASSRRTGGGDTDTQYF. In DNA, the CDR3 is TGTGCCAGCAGCCGACGGACAGGGGGTGGGGACACAGATACGCAGTATTTT.

The chain has TRBV5-1 and TRBJ2-2; TRBD2 matches at 12 bases. This CDR3 contains 18 residues. The germline gives CDR1 SGHRS, CDR2 YFSETQ. Trimming removed 0 bases from V and 2 bases from J; junction bases left unmatched: 5. In nucleotides, the CDR3 is TGCGCCAGCAGCTTGGTAGCGGGACTAGCGGGTAACACCGGGGAGCTGTTTTTT. Protein: CASSLVAGLAGNTGELFF.

The V and J genes are TRBV4-2 and TRBJ2-2, with a tentative D call TRBD1 (6 bases). V was trimmed by 5 bases and J by 4 bases, leaving 17 bases between them. This CDR3 spans 16 amino acids. Germline V lookup: CDR1 LGHNA, CDR2 YNFKEQ. The CDR3 loop is CASSTQAGEFTGELFF. In nucleotides, the CDR3 is TGTGCCAGCAGCACGCAGGCAGGGGAATTCACCGGGGAGCTGTTTTTT.

The chain joins TRBV18 to TRBJ2-3, with 7 bases aligning to TRBD1. Germline assignment: CDR1 KGHSH and CDR2 LQKENI. CDR3 size: 15 residues. The V gene end was trimmed by 3 bases and the J gene end by 1 base; junction bases not matched to a gene: 4. The CDR3: CASSPRGQGTDTQYF. Here the CDR3 DNA reads TGTGCCAGCTCACCGCGCGGACAGGGCACAGATACGCAGTATTTT.

The chain couples TRBV4-3 to TRBJ1-2; D is perhaps TRBD1 (5 bases). This CDR3 contains 15 residues. Germline CDR1 is LGHNA and CDR2 is YSLEER. V was cut by 1 base and J by 5 bases, with 14 bases left in between. CDR3 residues: CASSQGEKEGYGYTF. CDR3 nucleotides: TGCGCCAGCAGCCAAGGGGAAAAGGAGGGGTATGGCTACACCTTC.

The genes are TRBV15 and TRBJ2-7; the D gene is possibly TRBD1 (5 bases). Trimming removed 6 bases from V and 0 bases from J, with 6 bases in between. The V gene's germline CDR1 is LNHNV and CDR2 YYDKDF (reference sequence). CDR3 length equals 12 residues. The CDR3 nucleotides read TGTGCCACCAGTACAGGCTCCTACGAGCAGTACTTC. Its protein product is CATSTGSYEQYF.